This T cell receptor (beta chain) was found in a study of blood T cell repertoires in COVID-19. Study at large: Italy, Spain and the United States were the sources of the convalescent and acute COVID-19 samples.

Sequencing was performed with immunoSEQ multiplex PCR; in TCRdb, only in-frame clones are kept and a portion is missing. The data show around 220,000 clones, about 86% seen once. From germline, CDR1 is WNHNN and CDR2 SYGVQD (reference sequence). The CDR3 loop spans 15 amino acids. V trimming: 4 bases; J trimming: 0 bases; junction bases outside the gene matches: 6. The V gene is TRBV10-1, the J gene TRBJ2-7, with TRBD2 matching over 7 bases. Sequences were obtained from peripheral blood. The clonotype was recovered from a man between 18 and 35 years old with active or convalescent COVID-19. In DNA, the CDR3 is TGCGCCAGCAGTGTAGCCGGGACTACCTCCTACGAGCAGTACTTC. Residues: CASSVAGTTSYEQYF.